This T cell receptor beta chain was recorded in a study of blood T cells in healthy people across ages. This clonotype was seen just once. Its specificity is not known. A second PCR of 7 to 11 cycles used a sample-barcoded 5' primer and a J-beta primer mix. TCRdb reprocessed the 5' RACE reads with MiXCR, giving one entry per CDR3 protein. The sample lists approximately 1.5 million distinct CDR3 sequences, roughly a third occurring once. The study, taken as a whole, reports: Diversity was estimated from one million T cells, and these estimates were considered underestimates.

Donors were healthy Caucasian individuals from Russia aged about 6 to 95. The CDR3 has 10 residues. Germline assignment: CDR1 DFQATT and CDR2 SNEGSKA (reference sequence). The TCR was taken from a woman in her twenties or thirties in good health. The specimen was blood. The chain joins TRBV20-1 to TRBJ1-2, with no clear D. In DNA, the CDR3 is TGCAGCCTCGCGATGGATGGCTACACCTTC. Amino acids: CSLAMDGYTF.